The entry below gives a single T cell receptor (beta chain) sequence along with its context. The sample is drawn from a study of blood T cell repertoires in COVID-19. Study-level information: COVID-19 samples, acute and convalescent, were from the United States, Italy and Spain. Nucleic acid was either cDNA or gDNA, and it came from T cells, B-cell-depleted T cells, or PBMCs.

Methods used by the authors: Estimates of nucleated cell counts were drawn from the amplification of reference gene primers. The assay was immunoSEQ multiplex PCR, and TCRdb's table has in-frame clones only and misses some. Clone size and the V and J calls come from that table; the DNA yielded D and trimming. The sample consists of 80,000 or so clones, about four fifths of them appearing once. V shed 3 bases and J shed 4 bases, with 9 bases lying between them. This CDR3 has 13 residues. The sequence was obtained from a human donor in a cohort sampled during active COVID-19. The V and J genes are TRBV12-3 or TRBV12-4 and TRBJ1-1; D call uncertain. Sequenced: peripheral blood. In nucleotides, the CDR3 is TGTGCCAGCAGTTTGAGCGCGTTCACTGAAGCTTTCTTT. Translated, it gives CASSLSAFTEAFF.